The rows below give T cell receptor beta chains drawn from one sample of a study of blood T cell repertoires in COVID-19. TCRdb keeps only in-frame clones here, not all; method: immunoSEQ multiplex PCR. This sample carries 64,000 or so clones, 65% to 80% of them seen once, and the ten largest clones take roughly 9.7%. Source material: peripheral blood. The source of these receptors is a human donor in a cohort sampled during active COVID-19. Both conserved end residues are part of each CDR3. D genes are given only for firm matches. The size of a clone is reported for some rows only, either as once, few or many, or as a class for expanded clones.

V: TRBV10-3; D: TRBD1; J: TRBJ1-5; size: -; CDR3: CAISESDHRGGEPQHF; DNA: TGTGCCATCAGTGAGTCGGATCACAGGGGCGGTGAGCCCCAGCATTTT
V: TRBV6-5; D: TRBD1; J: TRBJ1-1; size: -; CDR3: CASRKQGGSREAFF; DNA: TGTGCCAGCAGAAAACAGGGGGGATCCCGTGAAGCTTTCTTT
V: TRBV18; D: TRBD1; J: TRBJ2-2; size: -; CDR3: CASSPLKGARTGELFF; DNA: TGTGCCAGCTCACCACTTAAGGGGGCGCGCACCGGGGAGCTGTTTTTT
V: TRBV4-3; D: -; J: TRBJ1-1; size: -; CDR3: CASSQDFSGVLPEAFF; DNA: TGCGCCAGCAGCCAAGATTTCTCAGGGGTTTTACCTGAAGCTTTCTTT
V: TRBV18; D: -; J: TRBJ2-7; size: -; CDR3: CASSPGTGPYEQYF; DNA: TGTGCCAGCTCACCCGGCACAGGCCCCTACGAGCAGTACTTC
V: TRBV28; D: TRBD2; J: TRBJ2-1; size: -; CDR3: CASSFGTRAVEQFF; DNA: TGTGCCAGCAGTTTTGGGACTAGAGCCGTTGAGCAGTTCTTC
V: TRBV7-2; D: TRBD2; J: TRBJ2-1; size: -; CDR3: CASSLTSGRALEFF; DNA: TGTGCCAGCAGCTTAACTAGCGGGAGGGCCTTAGAGTTCTTC
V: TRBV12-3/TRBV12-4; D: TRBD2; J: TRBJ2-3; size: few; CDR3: CASSSGGTDTQYF; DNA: TGTGCCAGCAGTAGCGGGGGCACAGATACGCAGTATTTT
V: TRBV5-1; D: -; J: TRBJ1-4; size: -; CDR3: CASTQGTATNEKLFF; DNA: TGCGCCAGCACCCAGGGAACTGCAACTAATGAAAAACTGTTTTTT
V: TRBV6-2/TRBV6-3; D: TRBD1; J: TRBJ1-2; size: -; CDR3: CASSRVRDRGYGYTF; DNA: TGTGCCAGCAGTCGAGTACGGGACAGGGGATACGGCTACACCTTC
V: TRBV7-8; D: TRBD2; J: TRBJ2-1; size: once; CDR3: CASSPSGSSYNEQFF; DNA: TGTGCCAGCAGCCCGAGCGGGAGCTCCTACAATGAGCAGTTCTTC
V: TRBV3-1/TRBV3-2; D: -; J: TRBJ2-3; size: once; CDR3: CASSRTGRTDTQYF; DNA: TGTGCCAGCAGCCGTACAGGGCGCACAGATACGCAGTATTTT
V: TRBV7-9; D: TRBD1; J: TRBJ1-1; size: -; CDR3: CASSLGGTGLGGAFF; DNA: TGTGCCAGCAGCTTAGGAGGGACAGGGCTTGGAGGAGCTTTCTTT
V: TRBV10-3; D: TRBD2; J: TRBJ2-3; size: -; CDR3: CAISPGGPGDTQYF; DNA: TGTGCCATCAGCCCGGGAGGGCCCGGAGATACGCAGTATTTT
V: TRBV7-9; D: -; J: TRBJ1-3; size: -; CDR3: CASSLAQPRVGNTIYF; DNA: TGTGCCAGCAGCTTAGCCCAACCCAGGGTAGGAAACACCATATATTTT
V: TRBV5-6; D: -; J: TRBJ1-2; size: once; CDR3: CASSLGQGGVGYTF; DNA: TGTGCCAGCAGCTTGGGGCAGGGCGGAGTTGGCTACACCTTC
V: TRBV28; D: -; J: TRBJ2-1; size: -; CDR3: CASSETLAPYNEQFF; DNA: TGTGCCAGCAGCGAGACTTTAGCACCCTACAATGAGCAGTTCTTC